The table lists the clone carrying this TCR beta chain with many counts. Its antigen remains unidentified. Germline lookup yields CDR1 MNHEY and CDR2 SVGAGI. CDR3 length: 17 amino acids. Trimming at V came to 0 bases and at J to 0 bases, leaving 4 bases not matched to a gene. Authors of the study amplified TCR beta CDR3 regions from RNA transcripts. Researchers ran a first-round RT-PCR on the TCR CDR3 using the HTBI primer set. TCRdb analysed the multiplex PCR reads with MiXCR anew, one entry per CDR3 protein. The table lists around 560,000 distinct CDR3 sequences, approximately 15% of them singletons. The data were obtained in a study of T cells in Graves' hyperthyroidism and ophthalmopathy. Notes on the study in general: The majority of expanded thyroid clonotypes above 0.001 also appeared in blood.

Sequencing was carried out using blood. The V call is TRBV6-5, the J call TRBJ2-3; TRBD2 aligns across 9 bases. This receptor was identified in a woman between 18 and 29 years old with Graves' hyperthyroidism. This chain's CDR3 is CASSYSGLAGSTDTQYF. The CDR3 coding sequence is TGTGCCAGCAGTTACTCGGGGCTAGCGGGGAGCACAGATACGCAGTATTTT.